The 32 T cell receptor beta chains below were found in one sample sequenced in a study of cytomegalovirus exposure and HLA in healthy donors (dated by TCRdb to about 2017). Libraries were constructed by the immunoSEQ multiplex PCR assay. For the multiplex PCR, a mixture combining 60 forward primers for TCR Vbeta segments and 13 reverse primers for TCR Jbeta segments was used. This immuneACCESS table, as held by TCRdb, lists in-frame sequences with V and J called but not all clones. Of the missing ones, under half trace to an unresolved V gene in checked studies; the others have no known cause. The table for this sample lists more than 140,000 clones; about four fifths of them were counted only once. The ten largest clonotypes hold approximately 6% of the sample. The specimen was PBMCs. The receptor source for this set is a young man in good health and CMV-seropositive.

The rearrangement links TRBV4-1 to TRBJ1-6; D is possibly TRBD1 (5 bases). The CDR3 covers 17 residues. Trimming took off 1 base at V and 10 bases at J, with 20 bases between the two ends. Looked up from germline, CDR1 is MGHRA and CDR2 is YSYEKL. This CDR3 reads CASSQVRGWEGYSPLHF. The CDR3 bases are TGCGCCAGCAGCCAAGTCCGGGGGTGGGAGGGATACTCACCCCTCCACTTT.

The J gene is TRBJ1-5, the V gene TRBV7-9; D is ambiguous. The ends were cut back, 1 base at V and 1 base at J, with 5 bases in the middle. The germline V gene encodes CDR1 SEHNR and CDR2 FQNEAQ (reference sequence). The CDR3 sequence is 14 residues long. Here the CDR3 DNA reads TGTGCCAGCAGCTTAGATGAGAGCAATCAGCCCCAGCATTTT. Its translation: CASSLDESNQPQHF.

This chain connects TRBV4-3 to TRBJ1-6; D is unclear. The CDR3 consists of 15 residues. Deletions cut 0 bases from V and 10 bases from J, with 13 bases between. Germline values: CDR1 LGHNA, CDR2 YSLEER. This CDR3 is CASSQESEVGSPLHF. Written as DNA, the CDR3 is TGCGCCAGCAGCCAAGAGAGTGAGGTTGGCTCACCCCTCCACTTT.

The chain employs TRBV10-2 and TRBJ1-4, with D possibly TRBD1 on 5 matching bases. The CDR3 sequence is 16 residues long. V was trimmed by 3 bases and J by 2 bases, leaving 13 bases between them. The germline V gene encodes CDR1 WSHSY and CDR2 SAAADI. The CDR3 sequence: CASSENKGFTNEKLFF. In DNA, the CDR3 is TGCGCCAGCAGTGAAAATAAGGGGTTTACTAATGAAAAACTGTTTTTT.

This clone was seen only a few times. This chain connects TRBV21-1 to TRBJ1-5. TRBV21-1 is flagged as a pseudogene. The CDR3 consists of 19 residues. DNA for the CDR3: TGTGCCAGCATCCGTACAAAAGGGTGGCGGGGGGATTTAAATCAGCCCCAGCATTTT. It specifies CASIRTKGWRGDLNQPQHF.

The rearrangement joins TRBV7-9 to TRBJ2-7; TRBD1 is a possible D gene (5 bases). Germline V gives CDR1 SEHNR, CDR2 FQNEAQ (reference sequence). CDR3 size: 14 residues. V dropped 2 bases and J dropped 3 bases, with 11 bases sitting between them. The DNA for the CDR3 is TGTGCCAGCAGCTTATCTGGACACGGCTACGAGCAGTACTTC. Its protein is CASSLSGHGYEQYF. The complete variable domain, with remaining parts taken from reference TRBV7-9 and TRBJ2-7, reads DTGVSQNPRHKITKRGQNVTFRCDPISEHNRLYWYRQTLGQGPEFLTYFQNEAQLEKSRLLSDRFSAERPKGSFSTLEIQRTEQGDSAMYLCASSLSGHGYEQYFGPGTRLTVT.

On this clone itself: Distinct nucleotide sequences in the sample also encode this CDR3. This chain joins TRBV28 and TRBJ2-7; 8 bases fit TRBD1. The CDR3 covers 13 residues. Germline V CDR1 and CDR2: MDHEN, SYDVKM. The V segment lost 6 bases and the J segment 4 bases; nucleotides outside the gene matches: 5. CDR3 amino acids: CASRGQGFYEQYF. CDR3 nucleotides: TGTGCCAGCAGAGGACAGGGATTTTACGAGCAGTACTTC.

J is TRBJ2-3 and V is TRBV4-1; 9 nucleotides line up with TRBD2. CDR3 size: 19 residues. After removal of 3 bases from V and 0 bases from J, the junction contained 13 bases not matched to a gene. The germline CDR1 and CDR2 sequences are MGHRA and YSYEKL. In nucleotides, the CDR3 is TGCGCCAGCAGCCAGAAAAGTCCCGCGGGGGGGCCGAGCACAGATACGCAGTATTTT. Its protein is CASSQKSPAGGPSTDTQYF.

The chain links TRBV30 to TRBJ2-7; TRBD1 matches at 7 bases. This CDR3 region has 13 residues. The junction had 5 bases not matched to a gene; V was cut back by 2 bases and J by 4 bases. Germline-derived CDR1 and CDR2 are GTSNPN and SVGIG (reference sequence). CDR3 in DNA: TGTGCCTGGAGTCGTGGACAGGAATACGAGCAGTACTTC. It codes for CAWSRGQEYEQYF.

V gene TRBV7-9 combines with J gene TRBJ1-2; D is unclear. The V end was cut by 1 base, the J end by 7 bases, with 7 bases between. The CDR3 length is 12 residues. Per germline, CDR1 SEHNR and CDR2 FQNEAQ (reference sequence). This CDR3 is CASSLEAGGYTF. The DNA for the CDR3 is TGTGCCAGCAGCTTAGAAGCCGGTGGCTACACCTTC.

The CDR3 region has the DNA TGTGCCAGCAGCGAAAACAACGGAAACACCATATATTTT. Its translation is CASSENNGNTIYF. The chain is built from TRBV2 and TRBJ1-3; D not certain. The CDR3 is made up of 13 amino acids. Germline V lookup: CDR1 SNHLY, CDR2 FYNNEI. Between the trimmed V and J ends, which lost 6 bases and 4 bases, there was a span of 10 bases.

The table lists this clone with a few counts. V usage is TRBV2 and J usage is TRBJ1-3; 7 bases line up with TRBD1. The V gene's germline CDR1 is SNHLY and CDR2 FYNNEI. Trimming cost V 6 bases and J 2 bases; bases outside gene matches: 10. The CDR3 runs 16 residues. CDR3 in amino acids: CASRTTSGGPGNTIYF. The DNA of the CDR3 is TGTGCCAGCAGGACCACTTCAGGGGGTCCTGGAAACACCATATATTTT.

To note about this clone: At one end the junction does not follow the germline gene, possibly because of a read error. The chain links TRBV7-9 to TRBJ2-1; TRBD2 matches at 9 bases. CDR3 length: 15 amino acids. In germline, CDR1 is SEHNR, CDR2 FQNEAQ (reference sequence). CDR3 nucleotides: TGTTCCAGCAGCCCAAGGACTAGCGTGAACAATGAGCAGTTCTTC. Translation: CSSSPRTSVNNEQFF.

This clone occurred once. One junction end disagrees with the germline gene, perhaps due to a read error. The chain employs TRBV12-5 and TRBJ1-4, with 7 positions matching TRBD1. CDR3 length: 14 amino acids. Germline CDR1 and CDR2: LGHNT and FRNRAP. CDR3 loop: CASGSGQYNEQLFF. CDR3 bases: TGTGCTAGTGGCTCGGGACAGTATAATGAACAACTGTTTTTT.

CDR3 amino acids: CASSQEQGAKNIQYF. The CDR3 DNA sequence: TGTGCCAGCAGCCAAGAACAGGGCGCCAAAAACATTCAGTACTTC. The rearrangement joins TRBV14 to TRBJ2-4; D may be TRBD1 (6 bases). The germline V and J ends were trimmed by 0 bases and 1 base, with 7 bases remaining between them. Germline CDR1 and CDR2: SGHDN and FVKESK. This CDR3 has 15 amino acids.

CDR3 in amino acids: CSVASGHGNNEQFF. CDR3 DNA: TGCAGCGTGGCCTCGGGACACGGGAACAATGAGCAGTTCTTC. The chain recombines TRBV29-1 with TRBJ2-1, with a possible D match to TRBD1 (6 bases). The CDR3 spans 14 residues. CDR1 SQVTM and CDR2 ANQGSEA come from the germline V gene. The V end was cut by 6 bases, the J end by 5 bases, with 17 bases between.

The V gene is TRBV21-1, the J gene TRBJ2-1; whether TRBD1, the table's D call, matches the DNA was not checked. TRBV21-1 is annotated as a pseudogene. The length of the CDR3 is 19 residues. CDR3 loop: CASRKRPPRDRGEDNEQFF. CDR3 nucleotide sequence: TGTGCCAGCCGCAAAAGGCCCCCCCGGGACAGGGGGGAGGACAATGAGCAGTTCTTC.

The chain combines TRBV11-2 with TRBJ2-1; TRBD2 agrees at 13 bases. J gave up 2 bases and V 3 bases, and 1 base lay outside the gene matches. This CDR3 region has 16 residues. Germline loops: CDR1 SGHAT, CDR2 FQNNGV. CDR3 loop: CASSFGLAGAYNEQFF. CDR3 in DNA: TGTGCCAGCAGCTTCGGACTAGCGGGAGCCTACAATGAGCAGTTCTTC.

V and J are TRBV27 and TRBJ1-5; the match to TRBD1 covers 9 bases. Germline CDR1 MNHEY, CDR2 SMNVEV (reference sequence). The CDR3 length is 14 residues. Trimming took 5 bases from V and 11 from J; bases not matched to a gene: 10. The CDR3, as DNA: TGTGCCAGCAGTCGGACAGGGGAAATGGGGACCCAGCATTTT. This translates into CASSRTGEMGTQHF.

This clone appeared once. The chain combines TRBV4-1 with TRBJ2-7; tentative D call: TRBD1 (6 bases). Trimming removed 1 base from V and 3 bases from J, with 7 bases in between. The CDR3 is made up of 13 amino acids. Germline V gene lookup returns CDR1 MGHRA and CDR2 YSYEKL. CDR3 DNA: TGCGCCAGCAGCCAAGTACAGGGCTACGAGCAGTACTTC. Its translation: CASSQVQGYEQYF.

The rearrangement joins TRBV30 to TRBJ2-3; perhaps TRBD1 as D (5 bases). Trimming cost V 4 bases and J 2 bases, with 16 bases left between them. There are 15 residues in the CDR3. CDR1 is GTSNPN and CDR2 is SVGIG in the germline V gene (reference sequence). The CDR3 region has the DNA TGTGCCTGGACAACCAGTTCCAGGGTCACAGATACGCAGTATTTT. Encoded protein: CAWTTSSRVTDTQYF.

The J gene is TRBJ1-2, the V gene TRBV18; possible D gene TRBD1, 6 bases. This CDR3 is built from 14 residues. V lost 6 bases and J lost 7, with 18 bases in between. Germline CDR1 and CDR2: KGHSH and LQKENI. Written as DNA, the CDR3 is TGTGCCAGCTCCCACGCGGACAGTGTGGGTGGCTACACCTTC. Its translation is CASSHADSVGGYTF. Supplemented by reference TRBV18 and TRBJ1-2, the full variable domain reads NAGVMQNPRHLVRRRGQEARLRCSPMKGHSHVYWYRQLPEEGLKFMVYLQKENIIDESGMPKERFSAEFPKEGPSILRIQQVVRGDSAAYFCASSHADSVGGYTFGSGTRLTVV.

The chain has TRBV19 and TRBJ1-3; weak D call: TRBD1 (6 bases). The CDR3 runs 16 residues. V lost 4 bases, J lost 1 base, and 14 bases lay in between. The V gene's germline CDR1 is LNHDA and CDR2 SQIVND (reference sequence). CDR3 in amino acids: CASSTGAGESGNTIYF. In nucleotides, the CDR3 is TGTGCCAGTAGTACAGGAGCAGGGGAGTCTGGAAACACCATATATTTT.

This chain connects TRBV7-9 to TRBJ1-1; D is unclear. The length of the CDR3 is 15 residues. Germline CDR1 and CDR2: SEHNR and FQNEAQ (reference sequence). V shed 1 base and J shed 0 bases, with 9 bases lying between them. This CDR3 is CASSLVPRLNTEAFF. The DNA for the CDR3 is TGTGCCAGCAGCTTAGTTCCCAGATTGAACACTGAAGCTTTCTTT. The whole variable domain, filled in from reference TRBV7-9 and TRBJ1-1, reads DTGVSQNPRHKITKRGQNVTFRCDPISEHNRLYWYRQTLGQGPEFLTYFQNEAQLEKSRLLSDRFSAERPKGSFSTLEIQRTEQGDSAMYLCASSLVPRLNTEAFFGQGTRLTVV.

This chain connects TRBV2 to TRBJ2-2; 11 nucleotides align to TRBD2. Germline V gene lookup returns CDR1 SNHLY and CDR2 FYNNEI. V dropped 6 bases and J dropped 7; count of bases not matched to a gene: 7. The CDR3 consists of 15 residues. The CDR3 is CASRETSGISGELFF. The CDR3 coding sequence is TGTGCCAGCAGAGAGACTAGCGGGATAAGCGGGGAGCTGTTTTTT.

The genes are TRBV4-1 and TRBJ1-5; 8 bases are shared with TRBD1. This CDR3 contains 16 residues. V lost 0 bases to trimming and J lost 8 bases; unmatched junction nucleotides: 9. Germline V gene lookup returns CDR1 MGHRA and CDR2 YSYEKL. The CDR3 spells CASSQEVTGAGEPQHF. The CDR3 DNA reads as TGCGCCAGCAGCCAAGAGGTGACAGGGGCCGGGGAGCCCCAGCATTTT.

There are a few counts of this clone. The V gene is TRBV30, the J gene TRBJ2-7; D not certain. The length of the CDR3 is 17 residues. Trimming removed 1 base from V and 2 bases from J, with 21 bases in between. Germline V lookup: CDR1 GTSNPN, CDR2 SVGIG (reference sequence). CDR3 residues: CAWSDPPRLSATYEQYF. The CDR3 DNA is TGTGCCTGGAGTGACCCCCCCCGCCTAAGTGCCACCTACGAGCAGTACTTC.

The chain recombines TRBV27 with TRBJ1-2, with 8 nucleotides matching TRBD1. CDR1 and CDR2 (germline): MNHEY, SMNVEV (reference sequence). This CDR3 is 15 amino acids long. V gave up 5 bases and J gave up 6 bases; unmatched junction bases: 11. CDR3 DNA: TGTGCCAGCAGTGCCGGGGACAGGAAGTTTCATGGCTACACCTTC. Protein: CASSAGDRKFHGYTF.

The V gene is TRBV28, the J gene TRBJ1-2, with 8 positions matching TRBD1. Germline trimming cut 1 base from V and 7 bases from J; bases unmatched to any gene: 5. The germline V gene has CDR1 MDHEN and CDR2 SYDVKM. This CDR3 is 14 amino acids long. CDR3 amino acids: CASSLSGQGFGYTF. CDR3 coding DNA: TGTGCCAGCAGTTTATCCGGACAGGGTTTTGGCTACACCTTC.

This chain joins TRBV5-4 and TRBJ2-7; 9 bases agree with TRBD2. The CDR3 runs 16 residues. Germline loops: CDR1 SGHNT, CDR2 YYREEE (reference sequence). With V trimmed by 4 bases and J by 0 bases, 8 bases remained unmatched. CDR3 sequence reads: CASSSDPGLASYEQYF. CDR3 nucleotides: TGTGCCAGCAGCAGTGATCCGGGACTAGCCTCCTACGAGCAGTACTTC.

The rearrangement uses TRBV4-1 and TRBJ1-6; 7 nucleotides match TRBD1. The CDR3 has 16 amino acids. V trimming: 0 bases; J trimming: 10 bases; junction bases outside the gene matches: 9. Germline values: CDR1 MGHRA, CDR2 YSYEKL. CDR3 DNA sequence: TGCGCCAGCAGCCAAGACTTCCAGACAGGGACATCACCCCTCCACTTT. As protein: CASSQDFQTGTSPLHF.

The chain is built from TRBV27 and TRBJ1-1; no clear D. Germline V gene sequence: CDR1 MNHEY, CDR2 SMNVEV (reference sequence). The V and J ends lost 1 base and 0 bases respectively, with 9 bases between them. The CDR3 sequence is 15 residues long. As DNA, the CDR3 is TGTGCCAGCAGTTTATTCCCGGGGATGAACACTGAAGCTTTCTTT. Amino acid sequence: CASSLFPGMNTEAFF.